The rows below give T cell receptor beta chains drawn from one sample of a study of PD-L1 blockade in urothelial cancer. The repertoire was sequenced with immunoSEQ multiplex PCR; TCRdb's copy has only in-frame clones and lacks some. The table records some 52,000 clones, over 75% of them present only once. The starting material was PBMCs, obtained around atezolizumab (anti-PD-L1) treatment. These receptors were collected from a man between 40 and 49 years old with urothelial cancer. The conserved cysteine and the conserved F or W are not part of the CDR3 here. The order of the fields is V gene, J gene, CDR3 length, CDR3 protein.

v_call: TRBV4-1
j_call: TRBJ2-3
cdr3_length: 11
cdr3_aa: ASSKGWTDTQY

v_call: TRBV4-1
j_call: TRBJ2-1
cdr3_length: 14
cdr3_aa: ASSQVMLASHNEQF

v_call: TRBV4-1
j_call: TRBJ2-7
cdr3_length: 20
cdr3_aa: ASSQESRDRGQVGPIFYEQY

v_call: TRBV19
j_call: TRBJ2-1
cdr3_length: 13
cdr3_aa: ASSTGTSGRNGQF

v_call: TRBV11-3
j_call: TRBJ2-4
cdr3_length: 11
cdr3_aa: ASSLVRGGIQY

v_call: TRBV25-1
j_call: TRBJ1-4
cdr3_length: 9
cdr3_aa: ASSVREKLF

v_call: TRBV28
j_call: TRBJ2-2
cdr3_length: 15
cdr3_aa: ASSTLRLGGVLGELF

v_call: TRBV28
j_call: TRBJ2-3
cdr3_length: 14
cdr3_aa: ASSPAWAGSTDTQY

v_call: TRBV30
j_call: TRBJ2-3
cdr3_length: 15
cdr3_aa: AWSGPSGSPAADTQY

v_call: TRBV5-4
j_call: TRBJ2-1
cdr3_length: 13
cdr3_aa: ASSPLAVEKNEQF

v_call: TRBV15
j_call: TRBJ2-7
cdr3_length: 11
cdr3_aa: ATQEAVGGEQY

v_call: TRBV7-3
j_call: TRBJ2-1
cdr3_length: 19
cdr3_aa: ASSRSPTGGYSGRADNEQF

v_call: TRBV27
j_call: TRBJ2-5
cdr3_length: 11
cdr3_aa: ASSSLTGETQY

v_call: TRBV7-6
j_call: TRBJ1-1
cdr3_length: 13
cdr3_aa: ASSLRQGLNTEAF

v_call: TRBV30
j_call: TRBJ2-2
cdr3_length: 12
cdr3_aa: AWSPLKDTGELF

v_call: TRBV19
j_call: TRBJ2-2
cdr3_length: 15
cdr3_aa: ASSTYTGGHNTGELF

v_call: TRBV28
j_call: TRBJ1-4
cdr3_length: 11
cdr3_aa: ASCAGTNEKLF

v_call: TRBV27
j_call: TRBJ1-5
cdr3_length: 12
cdr3_aa: ASSAGWGNQPQH

v_call: TRBV7-9
j_call: TRBJ1-3
cdr3_length: 12
cdr3_aa: ASRLGHLGNTIY

v_call: TRBV19
j_call: TRBJ1-5
cdr3_length: 15
cdr3_aa: ASSTTGTAHSNQPQH

v_call: TRBV25-1
j_call: TRBJ1-5
cdr3_length: 11
cdr3_aa: ASSAQGPQPQH

v_call: TRBV5-3
j_call: TRBJ1-5
cdr3_length: 14
cdr3_aa: ARSLISLRSNQPQH

v_call: TRBV2
j_call: TRBJ1-2
cdr3_length: 11
cdr3_aa: ASSGKDFYGYT

v_call: TRBV30
j_call: TRBJ1-3
cdr3_length: 11
cdr3_aa: AWNGGSGNTIY